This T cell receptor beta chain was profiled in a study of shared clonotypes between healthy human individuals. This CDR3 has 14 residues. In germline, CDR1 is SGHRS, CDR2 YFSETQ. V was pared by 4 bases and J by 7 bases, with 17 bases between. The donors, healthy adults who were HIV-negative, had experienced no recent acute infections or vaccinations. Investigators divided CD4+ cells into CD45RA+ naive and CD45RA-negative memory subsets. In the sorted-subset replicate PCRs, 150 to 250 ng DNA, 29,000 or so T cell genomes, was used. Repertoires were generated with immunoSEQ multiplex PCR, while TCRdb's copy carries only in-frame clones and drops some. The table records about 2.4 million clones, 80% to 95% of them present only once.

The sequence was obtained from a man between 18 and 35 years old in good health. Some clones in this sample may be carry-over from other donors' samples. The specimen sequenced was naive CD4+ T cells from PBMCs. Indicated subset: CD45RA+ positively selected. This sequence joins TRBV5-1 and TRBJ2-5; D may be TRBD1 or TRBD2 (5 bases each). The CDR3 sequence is CASSTQGTEMTQYF. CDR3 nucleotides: TGCGCCAGCAGCACGCAAGGGACGGAGATGACCCAGTACTTC.